The 4 T cell receptor beta chains below come from one sample, sequenced in a study of cytomegalovirus exposure and HLA in healthy donors. Primers for the PCR totalled 60 Vbeta and 13 Jbeta. Generated by immunoSEQ multiplex PCR, the TCRdb table keeps only in-frame clones and is missing some. Among some 140,000 clones listed, about three quarters were seen once. Sequencing was performed on PBMCs. The source of these receptors is a male donor in good health and CMV-seropositive.

About this clone: This same CDR3 is encoded by further DNA sequences in the sample. The chain carries TRBV11-2 and TRBJ2-7, with TRBD1 matching 10 bases. CDR3 size: 14 residues. J lost 3 bases, V lost 3 bases, and 2 bases had no gene match. Germline values: CDR1 SGHAT, CDR2 FQNNGV. The DNA for the CDR3 is TGTGCCAGCAGCTTGGGACAGGGGCTCTACGAGCAGTACTTC. This codes for CASSLGQGLYEQYF.

This clone was found a few times. The chain is built from TRBV4-3 and TRBJ1-2; 8 nucleotides match TRBD1. V gave up 1 base and J gave up 1 base; unmatched junction bases: 2. The germline V gene encodes CDR1 LGHNA and CDR2 YSLEER. The CDR3 length is 15 residues. The CDR3 is CASSQGGQDNYGYTF. In nucleotides, the CDR3 is TGCGCCAGCAGCCAAGGGGGACAGGATAACTATGGCTACACCTTC.

The chain uses TRBV7-2 and TRBJ2-3, with a possible D match to TRBD2 (6 bases). The CDR3 runs 15 residues. Trimming removed 2 bases from V and 4 bases from J, with 13 bases in between. CDR1 is SGHTA and CDR2 is FQGNSA in the germline V gene. This CDR3 reads CASSLYGGEADTQYF. The CDR3 bases are TGTGCCAGCAGCTTATATGGCGGGGAGGCAGATACGCAGTATTTT.

A remark on this clone: Other nucleotide sequences in the sample specify the same CDR3. V gene TRBV7-9 combines with J gene TRBJ1-5; TRBD1 aligns across 7 bases. The V gene's germline CDR1 is SEHNR and CDR2 FQNEAQ (reference sequence). V was clipped by 5 bases and J by 7 bases; unmatched bases: 5. CDR3 size: 13 residues. The CDR3 region has the DNA TGTGCCAGCAGCCTGACAGGGAACCAGCCCCAGCATTTT. Translation: CASSLTGNQPQHF.